These 5 T cell receptor beta chains share one sample of origin, sequenced in a study of OX40 agonist ivuxolimab in advanced cancers. Some clones are missing from TCRdb's copy, which holds only in-frame ones; the method was immunoSEQ multiplex PCR. In the table there are 60,000 to 70,000 clones, 80% to 90% of which are singletons. The sample here was CD4+ or CD8+ T cells sorted from blood, taken in a trial of the OX40 agonist ivuxolimab. The receptors were sampled from an adult with an advanced solid tumor such as melanoma, head and neck, liver or kidney cancer.

The V call is TRBV11-3, the J call TRBJ2-1, with TRBD2 matching 7 bases. The CDR3 has 12 amino acids. Looked up from germline, CDR1 is SGHNT and CDR2 is YENEEA. Germline trimming cut 5 bases from V and 7 bases from J; bases unmatched to any gene: 2. CDR3 region: CASSRTRNEQFF. CDR3 nucleotides: TGTGCCAGCAGCCGGACTAGAAATGAGCAGTTCTTC.

This chain uses TRBV18 with TRBJ1-1, with no clear D. Germline loops: CDR1 KGHSH, CDR2 LQKENI. The CDR3 is 15 residues long. V shed 2 bases and J shed 1 base, with 11 bases lying between them. CDR3: CASSPSNPGNTEAFF. The CDR3 DNA sequence: TGTGCCAGCTCACCAAGCAATCCAGGGAACACTGAAGCTTTCTTT.

The V call is TRBV5-1, the J call TRBJ2-5; 9 bases align to TRBD1. This CDR3 is built from 14 residues. Per the germline V gene, CDR1 is SGHRS and CDR2 is YFSETQ. With 3 bases clipped from V and 4 bases from J, the junction kept 4 bases outside the gene matches. CDR3 in amino acids: CASSWDRVGETQYF. The CDR3 nucleotides are TGCGCCAGCAGCTGGGACAGGGTGGGAGAGACCCAGTACTTC.

The chain uses TRBV11-3 and TRBJ2-5, with 8 bases matching TRBD2. Germline V CDR1 and CDR2: SGHNT, YENEEA. V was clipped by 2 bases and J by 13 bases; unmatched bases: 6. CDR3 length equals 12 residues. CDR3 coding DNA: TGTGCCAGCAGCTTAACTAGCGGCAGTCCGTACTTC. It encodes CASSLTSGSPYF.

This clone showed up just once. This rearrangement joins TRBV5-1 to TRBJ2-1; D call uncertain. V lost 4 bases, J lost 0 bases, and 8 bases lay in between. Per the germline V gene, CDR1 is SGHRS and CDR2 is YFSETQ. This CDR3 is built from 14 residues. The CDR3 region is CASSPQSSYNEQFF. The DNA of the CDR3 is TGCGCCAGCAGCCCACAGAGCTCCTACAATGAGCAGTTCTTC. The full variable domain, its missing parts supplied by reference TRBV5-1 and TRBJ2-1, is KAGVTQTPRYLIKTRGQQVTLSCSPISGHRSVSWYQQTPGQGLQFLFEYFSETQRNKGNFPGRFSGRQFSNSRSEMNVSTLELGDSALYLCASSPQSSYNEQFFGPGTRLTVL.